Shown below are 8 T cell receptor beta chains from a single sample sequenced in a study of shared clonotypes between healthy human individuals. Measured with immunoSEQ multiplex PCR; TCRdb has only the in-frame clones, and not every one. The repertoire holds some 2.1 million clones, with roughly 96% as singletons. Sequenced input: naive CD4+ T cells sorted from blood. As for subset: CD45RA+ positively selected. The receptors come from a man aged 18 to 30 in good health.

V and J are TRBV5-1 and TRBJ2-1, with D unresolved. Per germline, CDR1 SGHRS and CDR2 YFSETQ. The CDR3 sequence is 12 residues long. The V gene lost 5 bases and the J gene lost 6 bases, with 9 bases spanning the gap. The CDR3 sequence: CASRGSGNEQFF. CDR3 in DNA: TGCGCCAGCAGGGGCAGTGGCAATGAGCAGTTCTTC.

The V and J genes are TRBV27 and TRBJ2-7; 8 bases align to TRBD1. V was clipped by 5 bases and J by 5 bases; unmatched bases: 11. The CDR3 totals 15 residues. Germline-derived CDR1 and CDR2 are MNHEY and SMNVEV (reference sequence). The CDR3 DNA reads TGTGCCAGCAGTCTTTCAGAGACAGGGGCCAACGAGCAGTACTTC. Its translation: CASSLSETGANEQYF.

The rearrangement joins TRBV9 to TRBJ2-3; D possibly matches TRBD1 or TRBD2 (6 bases each). The germline V gene encodes CDR1 SGDLS and CDR2 YYNGEE. This CDR3 contains 15 residues. Trimming shortened V by 1 base and J by 4 bases, and 13 bases separated the two germline ends. Written as DNA, the CDR3 is TGTGCCAGCAGCGTATTAGGGGGGTCGGCAGATACGCAGTATTTT. This encodes CASSVLGGSADTQYF.

The V gene is TRBV4-1, the J gene TRBJ2-3, with unresolved D. This CDR3 has 15 amino acids. V lost 0 bases and J lost 0, with 7 bases in between. Germline lookup yields CDR1 MGHRA and CDR2 YSYEKL. CDR3 in DNA: TGCGCCAGCAGCCAAGATAAGGGCAGCACAGATACGCAGTATTTT. This encodes CASSQDKGSTDTQYF.

To note about this clone: Different DNA sequences within this sample yield the same CDR3. The chain has TRBV2 and TRBJ2-7; 16 bases fit TRBD2. Unmatched junction bases numbered 1, after V lost 6 bases and J lost 2 bases. Per the germline V gene, CDR1 is SNHLY and CDR2 is FYNNEI. The CDR3 totals 15 residues. This chain's CDR3 is CASRGLAGGTYEQYF. The CDR3 nucleotides read TGTGCCAGCAGGGGACTAGCGGGAGGGACCTACGAGCAGTACTTC.

This chain joins TRBV5-6 and TRBJ2-5; no definite D call. The ends were cut back, 0 bases at V and 7 bases at J, with 7 bases in the middle. Germline CDR1 is SGHDT and CDR2 is YYEEEE. The CDR3 extends over 12 amino acids. In DNA, the CDR3 is TGTGCCAGCAGCTTGGAACGGGCGACCCAGTACTTC. Its protein is CASSLERATQYF.

V is TRBV2 and J is TRBJ2-3; 10 bases line up with TRBD2. V trimming: 1 base; J trimming: 3 bases; junction bases outside the gene matches: 1. This CDR3 has 15 amino acids. The germline V gene encodes CDR1 SNHLY and CDR2 FYNNEI. CDR3 region: CASSEEGLATDTQYF. The CDR3 coding sequence is TGTGCCAGCAGTGAAGAGGGACTAGCGACAGATACGCAGTATTTT.

This chain joins TRBV9 and TRBJ2-1; perhaps TRBD1 as D (5 bases). CDR3 length: 13 amino acids. Trimming left V 3 bases short and J 7 bases short, with 11 bases between. Germline V gene sequence: CDR1 SGDLS, CDR2 YYNGEE. CDR3 sequence reads: CASSAQALNEQFF. The DNA of the CDR3 is TGTGCCAGCAGCGCACAGGCGTTGAATGAGCAGTTCTTC.